This record looks at one T cell receptor (beta chain) sequence and its context. It has no known antigen specificity. Base-call qualities are not available, and no considerably larger clone is one nucleotide away. TCRbeta CDR3 regions were amplified from genomic DNA by means of the immunoSEQ Assay, a bias-controlled multiplex PCR. Per the authors' processing: Within the assay, amplification of reference gene primers was used to estimate how many nucleated cells each sample contained. To quantify the absolute abundance of each unique TCRbeta CDR3 rearrangement, sequence reads were collapsed and filtered. For each sample, productive Simpson clonality was calculated by taking the square root of Simpson's diversity index across productive rearrangements. Imported from immuneACCESS, the table was reduced by TCRdb to in-frame sequences with V and J called. These copies leave out some clones; in studies compared against another copy, an unresolved V gene accounts for under half, and the cause of the remainder is not known. V, J and clone size are taken as reported in that table, and D and trimming were inferred from the DNA itself. In all, the sample holds 150,000 to 200,000 clones, and 75% to 90% of those were seen once. The top ten hold 6.7% of the sample.

Collaborating institutions collected whole blood in K2EDTA tubes following their own protocols. For TCRbeta analysis, collaborators shipped samples as frozen whole blood, isolated PBMCs, or DNA extracted from either of those sample types. This record comes from a study of blood T cell repertoires in COVID-19 (dated by TCRdb to 2018 to 2021). With regard to the full study: Collaborator samples came from the United States, Italy and Spain and covered acute and convalescent phases of COVID-19. Where available, HLA class I and class II types were obtained from metadata supplied by the sample provider rather than from assay-based typing. The repertoires were released in a freely available public database intended as a resource for research on the immune response to SARS-CoV-2. Deeply sampled blood TCRbeta repertoires from subjects exposed to, actively infected with, or recovered from COVID-19 were included in the dataset. Sample metadata almost always included a de-identified subject ID, COVID-19 status, age in years and sex. The prospective study material was composed of cDNA or gDNA derived from T cells, B-cell-depleted T cells, or PBMCs. Samples were obtained from the ongoing ImmuneRACE study (first 160 participants) and from some 1,300 subjects provided by 6 global collaborators.

Beyond this particular receptor, the publication reports: The quantity of clinical and demographic metadata differed by source and by participant and was supplied without curation.

Sequencing was performed on peripheral blood. The sequence came from a man in his forties with acute or convalescent COVID-19.

CDR3 region: CATSDSFLTSGEETQYF. The nucleotides read TGTGCCACCAGTGATTCCTTTTTGACTAGCGGAGAAGAGACCCAGTACTTC. The receptor chain draws on TRBV24-1 and TRBJ2-5, with 9 bases aligning to TRBD2. From V the trimming removes 2 bases and from J it removes 3 bases, while the gene matches leave 9 bases of the junction unaccounted for. The germline V gene specifies KGHDR as CDR1 and SFDVKD as CDR2. Taken from cysteine to phenylalanine, the CDR3 has 17 residues. Only CDR3 DNA is held: 51 bases, read in frame from base 1.